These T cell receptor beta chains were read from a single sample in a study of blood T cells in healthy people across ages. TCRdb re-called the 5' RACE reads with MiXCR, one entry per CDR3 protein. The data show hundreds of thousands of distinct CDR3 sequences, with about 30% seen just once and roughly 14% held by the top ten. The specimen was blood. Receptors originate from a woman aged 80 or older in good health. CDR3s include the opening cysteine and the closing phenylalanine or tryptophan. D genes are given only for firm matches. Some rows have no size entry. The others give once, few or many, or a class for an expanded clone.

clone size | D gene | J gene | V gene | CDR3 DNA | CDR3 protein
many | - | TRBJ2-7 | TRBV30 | TGTGCCTGGAGTGTAAGATTGGACGCCTACGAGCAGTACTTC | CAWSVRLDAYEQYF
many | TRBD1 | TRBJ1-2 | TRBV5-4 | TGTGCCAGCAGCCCTTCTTCCGGGACAGCCACTAACTATGGCTACACCTTC | CASSPSSGTATNYGYTF
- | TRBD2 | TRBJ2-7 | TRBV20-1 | TGCAATGCTAGAGATCTAATAGCGGGGACGAATGAGCAGTACTTC | CNARDLIAGTNEQYF
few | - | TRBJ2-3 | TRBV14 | TGTGCCAGCAGCCAACTGAGGCGGGTAGATACGCAGTATTTT | CASSQLRRVDTQYF
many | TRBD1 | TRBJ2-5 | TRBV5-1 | TGCGCCAGCAGCCCCCTAGAGGGGGCCGGAGAGACCCAGTACTTC | CASSPLEGAGETQYF
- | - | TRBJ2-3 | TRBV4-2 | TGTGCCAGCAGCCAAGAGCGACCTAGCACAGATACGCAGTATTTT | CASSQERPSTDTQYF
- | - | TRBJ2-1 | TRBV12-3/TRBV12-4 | TGTGCCAGCAGTTCGGGGCGGGCACCGTGGGATGAGCAGTTCTTC | CASSSGRAPWDEQFF
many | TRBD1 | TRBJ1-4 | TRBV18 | TGTGCCAGCTCGCTGGGGACAGGGGCAGATGAAAAACTGTTTTTT | CASSLGTGADEKLFF
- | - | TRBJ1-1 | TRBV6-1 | TGTGCCAGCAGCCACCCGCCCGACACATTCATGAACACTGAAGCTTTCTTT | CASSHPPDTFMNTEAFF
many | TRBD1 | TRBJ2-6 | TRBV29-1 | TGCAGCGTTCGAGGGACAGGGGGGGCTGGGGCCAACGTCCTGACTTTC | CSVRGTGGAGANVLTF
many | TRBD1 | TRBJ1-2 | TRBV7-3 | TGTGCCAGCAGCGTGGACAGGGTCTATGGCTACACCTTC | CASSVDRVYGYTF
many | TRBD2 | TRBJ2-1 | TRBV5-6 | TGTGCCAGCAGTTCTCCGGGACTAGCGGACGACAATGAGCAGTTCTTC | CASSSPGLADDNEQFF
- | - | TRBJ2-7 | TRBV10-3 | TGTGCCATCAGCCAAGACCTGGGGTACGAGCAGTACTTC | CAISQDLGYEQYF
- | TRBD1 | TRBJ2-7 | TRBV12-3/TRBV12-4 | TGTGCCAGCGGCCCGGGACAGCCCTACGAGCAGTACTTC | CASGPGQPYEQYF
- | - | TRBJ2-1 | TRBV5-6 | TGTGCCAGCAGCCCCCCGACATCCTCCAATGAGCAGTTCTTC | CASSPPTSSNEQFF
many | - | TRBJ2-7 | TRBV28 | TGTGCCAGCAGTGCCCGAGGTAAGAGAACGAGCTACGAGCAGTACTTC | CASSARGKRTSYEQYF
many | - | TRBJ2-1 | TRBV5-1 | TGCGCCAGCAGCTTTCGGGTTAGCTCCTACAATGAGCAGTTCTTC | CASSFRVSSYNEQFF
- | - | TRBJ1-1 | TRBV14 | TGTGCCAGCAGCCAAGCCAGAGGGCGGACTGAAGCTTTCTTT | CASSQARGRTEAFF
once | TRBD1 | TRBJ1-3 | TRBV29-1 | TGCAGCGTGAGGGGTGGACAGGGGAAAGGTTCTGGAAACACCATATATTTT | CSVRGGQGKGSGNTIYF
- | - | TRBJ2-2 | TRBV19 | TGTGCCAGTACCCCGGGGCAGGGCACCGGGGAGCTGTTTTTT | CASTPGQGTGELFF
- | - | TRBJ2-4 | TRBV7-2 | TGTGCCAGCAGCTTAGGTCACCACCCCACGAAGTACTTC | CASSLGHHPTKYF
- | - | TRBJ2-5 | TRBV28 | TGTGCCAGCGCCCTCCACCCGGCGGGAAGGGAGACCCAGTACTTC | CASALHPAGRETQYF
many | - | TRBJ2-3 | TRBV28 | TGTGCCAGCAGTCCATACCCCCTAATTGAGAGCACAGATACGCAGTATTTT | CASSPYPLIESTDTQYF
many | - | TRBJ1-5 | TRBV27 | TGTGCCAGCAGTTTATTCAGGGGCGGCGGTCAGCCCCAGCATTTT | CASSLFRGGGQPQHF
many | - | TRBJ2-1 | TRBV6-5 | TGTGCCAGCAGTTACTCTTCCCCGCCCAATGAGCAGTTCTTC | CASSYSSPPNEQFF
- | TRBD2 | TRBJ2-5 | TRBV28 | TGTGCCAGCAGTTTCGCTAGCGGGGGAAAGACCCAGTACTTC | CASSFASGGKTQYF
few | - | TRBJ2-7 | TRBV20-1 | TGCAGTGCTAGAGTCTCGGGGTCAGCCTACGAGCAGTACTTC | CSARVSGSAYEQYF
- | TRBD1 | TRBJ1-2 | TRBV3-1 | TGTGCCAGCAGCCAAGGGGGGACAGGATCGTTTTCTGGCTACACCTTC | CASSQGGTGSFSGYTF
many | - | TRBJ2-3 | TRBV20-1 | TGCAGTGCTCTCTTTCGGCTCCTTGTGGGTCCAGATACGCAGTATTTT | CSALFRLLVGPDTQYF
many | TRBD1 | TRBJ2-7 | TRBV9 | TGTGCCAGCAGCGTAGGTCAGGGGGCCCACGAGCAGTACTTC | CASSVGQGAHEQYF
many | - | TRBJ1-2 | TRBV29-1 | TGCAGCGTTGAAGACCAGGGGACGTACGGCTACACCTTC | CSVEDQGTYGYTF
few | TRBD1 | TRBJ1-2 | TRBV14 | TGTGCCAGCAGCCCGGCCCGAACAGGGGACCTTATTAACTATGGCTACACCTTC | CASSPARTGDLINYGYTF
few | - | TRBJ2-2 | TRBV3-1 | TGTGCCAGCAGCCAAGAAGGAACGCACACCGGGGAGCTGTTTTTT | CASSQEGTHTGELFF
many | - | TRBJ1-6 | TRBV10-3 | TGTGCCATCAGTGAGGGGGATAGGAATTCACCCCTCCACTTT | CAISEGDRNSPLHF
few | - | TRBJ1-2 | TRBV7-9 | TGTGCCAGCAGCTTAAGGCCAGGTGAATCTAACTATGGCTACACCTTC | CASSLRPGESNYGYTF
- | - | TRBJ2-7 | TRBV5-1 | TGCGCCAGCAGCTGGGAATTCGAGCAGTACTTC | CASSWEFEQYF
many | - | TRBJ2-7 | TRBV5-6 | TGTGCCAGCAGCCTGAGGGTCGAGGTTGGAGGGTTGACCTACGAGCAGTACTTC | CASSLRVEVGGLTYEQYF
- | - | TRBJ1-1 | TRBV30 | TGTGCCTGGTTCTCATGGGCGGGGAGTGAAGCTTTCTTT | CAWFSWAGSEAFF
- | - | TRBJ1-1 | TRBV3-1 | TGTGCCAGCAGCAACACAGCAGAAGCTTTCTTT | CASSNTAEAFF
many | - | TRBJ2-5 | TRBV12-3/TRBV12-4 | TGTGCCAGCAGCTCCAGCCGAAACCCGCAAGAGACCCAGTACTTC | CASSSSRNPQETQYF
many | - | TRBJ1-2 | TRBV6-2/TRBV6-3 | TGTGCCAGCAGCCATCATGGGCCCGCAAATGGCTACACCTTC | CASSHHGPANGYTF
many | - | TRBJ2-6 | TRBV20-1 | TGCAGTGCTAGAGATGAACAGGGATCTGGGGCCAACGTCCTGACTTTC | CSARDEQGSGANVLTF
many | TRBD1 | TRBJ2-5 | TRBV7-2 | TGTGCCAGCAGCTCGGGACAGAACCAAGAGACCCAGTACTTC | CASSSGQNQETQYF
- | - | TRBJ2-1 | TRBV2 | TGTGCCAGCAGTCTGTCCGGGACTGGATACAATGAGCAGTTCTTC | CASSLSGTGYNEQFF
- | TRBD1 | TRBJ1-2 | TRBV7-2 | TGTGCCAGCAGTTATACATCCGGGACAGGGACCTTCGGGGGCTACACCTTC | CASSYTSGTGTFGGYTF
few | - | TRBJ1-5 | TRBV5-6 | TGTGCCAGCAGCTTAAGTTCAGGGGTGATTCAGCCCCAGCATTTT | CASSLSSGVIQPQHF
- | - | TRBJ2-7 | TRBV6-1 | TGTGCTGGCAGTGAAACCGGGACGGTAACCTACGAGCAGTACTTC | CAGSETGTVTYEQYF
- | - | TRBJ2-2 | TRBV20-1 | TGCAGTGCTAGAGAGAGGGTACCCGGGGAGCTGTTTTTT | CSARERVPGELFF
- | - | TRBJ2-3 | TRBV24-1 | TGTGCCACCAGTGATCCCGGACTCCAAACGGTGGATACGCAGTATTTT | CATSDPGLQTVDTQYF
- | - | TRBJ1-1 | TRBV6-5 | TGTGCCGGCAGTTACGGTTCGGGGGACATGAACACTGAAGCTTTCTTT | CAGSYGSGDMNTEAFF
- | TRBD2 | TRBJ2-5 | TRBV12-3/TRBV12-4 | TGTGCCAGCAGTCAACGGGGGGGACTAGCGGGGACCCAGTACTTC | CASSQRGGLAGTQYF
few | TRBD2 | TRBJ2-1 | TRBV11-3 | TGTGCCAGCAAACTAGCGGGGGGTTACAATGAGCAGTTCTTC | CASKLAGGYNEQFF
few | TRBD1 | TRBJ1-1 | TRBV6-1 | TGTGCCAGCATACTGACAGGGGGCGCGTTCGCTGAAGCTTTCTTT | CASILTGGAFAEAFF
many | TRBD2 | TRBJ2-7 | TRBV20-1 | TGCAGTGCTAGTCTAGCGGGGGGTGGGGAGCAGTACTTC | CSASLAGGGEQYF